These 28 T cell receptor beta chains originate from one sample sequenced in a study of shared clonotypes between healthy human individuals. The method was immunoSEQ multiplex PCR; TCRdb's version includes in-frame clones alone and lacks a portion of them. Of about 1,900,000 clones listed, about 95% are singletons. CD45RO-negative cells were positively selected for CCR7, leaving out terminally differentiated effector memory CD45RA+ cells. Sequenced input: naive CD8+ T cells sorted from blood. The receptor set was obtained from a man younger than 35 in good health.

The V and J genes are TRBV19 and TRBJ2-1; TRBD2 is a possible D gene (5 bases). V shed 0 bases and J shed 0 bases, with 9 bases lying between them. CDR3 length equals 16 residues. Germline V gives CDR1 LNHDA, CDR2 SQIVND (reference sequence). CDR3 sequence: CASSIETGSSYNEQFF. In nucleotides, the CDR3 is TGTGCCAGTAGTATAGAGACGGGGAGCTCCTACAATGAGCAGTTCTTC.

A single count supports this clone. The gene calls are TRBV19 and TRBJ2-7, with 8 bases fitting TRBD1. The CDR3 is 15 residues long. J gave up 6 bases and V 6 bases, and 13 bases lay outside the gene matches. Germline V lookup: CDR1 LNHDA, CDR2 SQIVND (reference sequence). Written as DNA, the CDR3 is TGTGCCAGTAGCCCCTTGGACAGGGTATCTGGCGAGCAGTACTTC. Translating it yields CASSPLDRVSGEQYF.

This rearrangement joins TRBV4-1 to TRBJ2-7; D unclear. Germline V gene sequence: CDR1 MGHRA, CDR2 YSYEKL. The CDR3 spans 10 residues. CDR3 residues: CALQRHEQYF. The CDR3 DNA reads as TGCGCTTTACAGCGCCACGAGCAGTACTTC.

A note on this clone: The sample has other DNA sequences that encode this CDR3 too. This sequence joins TRBV27 and TRBJ2-7; 9 bases match TRBD1. Germline V gene data show CDR1 as MNHEY and CDR2 as SMNVEV (reference sequence). The CDR3 sequence is 15 residues long. The ends lost 6 bases at V and 1 base at J; junction bases unmatched: 7. This chain's CDR3 is CASSPGQGPSYEQYF. The CDR3 DNA sequence: TGTGCCAGCAGCCCGGGACAGGGTCCTTCCTACGAGCAGTACTTC.

The chain uses TRBV27 and TRBJ2-7; 9 bases match TRBD2. The CDR3 is 15 amino acids. V lost 2 bases to trimming and J lost 7 bases; unmatched junction nucleotides: 9. From germline, CDR1 is MNHEY and CDR2 SMNVEV (reference sequence). CDR3 DNA: TGTGCCAGCAGTTTAGCAACTAGCGGGCGGCGGGAGCAGTACTTC. It specifies CASSLATSGRREQYF.

The CDR3, as DNA: TGTGCCAGCAGCTTCCGACAGGGTTCCTACAATGAGCAGTTCTTC. This sequence encodes CASSFRQGSYNEQFF. The chain combines TRBV5-6 with TRBJ2-1; 7 bases align to TRBD1. Germline V lookup: CDR1 SGHDT, CDR2 YYEEEE. V lost 2 bases to trimming and J lost 1 base; unmatched junction nucleotides: 3. This CDR3 is 15 amino acids long. Using reference TRBV5-6 and TRBJ2-1 for the parts outside the CDR3, the full variable domain is DAGVTQSPTHLIKTRGQQVTLRCSPKSGHDTVSWYQQALGQGPQFIFQYYEEEERQRGNFPDRFSGHQFPNYSSELNVNALLLGDSALYLCASSFRQGSYNEQFFGPGTRLTVL.

This rearrangement joins TRBV11-1 to TRBJ2-3; TRBD2 matches at 10 bases. Germline CDR1 is SGHAT and CDR2 is FQDESV (reference sequence). With 3 bases clipped from V and 5 bases from J, the junction kept 8 bases outside the gene matches. This CDR3 has 16 amino acids. The CDR3 loop reads CASSFRSGGAGDTQYF. CDR3 DNA: TGTGCCAGCAGCTTTCGGAGCGGGGGGGCCGGAGATACGCAGTATTTT.

The V and J genes are TRBV27 and TRBJ1-1; 8 positions match TRBD1. This CDR3 comprises 14 residues. Germline-derived CDR1 and CDR2 are MNHEY and SMNVEV (reference sequence). V lost 5 bases to trimming and J lost 4 bases; unmatched junction nucleotides: 6. CDR3 protein: CASSIGQGITEAFF. The DNA of the CDR3 is TGTGCCAGCAGTATAGGACAGGGCATCACTGAAGCTTTCTTT.

This chain joins TRBV29-1 and TRBJ2-1, with D possibly matching TRBD1 (5 bases). V shed 3 bases and J shed 3 bases, with 6 bases lying between them. The CDR3 totals 12 residues. Germline CDR1 and CDR2: SQVTM and ANQGSEA. CDR3 in DNA: TGCAGCGTTGAGGACAACTACAATGAGCAGTTCTTC. It codes for CSVEDNYNEQFF.

The count of this clone is one. The J gene is TRBJ2-6, the V gene TRBV30; D unresolved. The CDR3 contains 19 residues. The V end lost 0 bases, the J end lost 0 bases, and 18 bases lay between the germline ends. The germline V gene has CDR1 GTSNPN and CDR2 SVGIG (reference sequence). CDR3 region: CAWSVRFGNHPSGANVLTF. The CDR3 region has the DNA TGTGCCTGGAGTGTACGGTTCGGCAACCATCCCTCTGGGGCCAACGTCCTGACTTTC.

This chain joins TRBV7-9 and TRBJ2-2, with D perhaps being TRBD1 or TRBD2 (5 bases each). Germline-derived CDR1 and CDR2 are SEHNR and FQNEAQ (reference sequence). CDR3 length: 16 residues. The V gene lost 3 bases and the J gene lost 6 bases, with 17 bases spanning the gap. The CDR3 loop is CASSFPSDGAPGELFF. DNA for the CDR3: TGTGCCAGCAGCTTCCCATCTGACGGGGCACCCGGGGAGCTGTTTTTT.

The rearrangement uses TRBV30 and TRBJ2-1; D possibly corresponds to TRBD1 (5 bases). From germline, CDR1 is GTSNPN and CDR2 SVGIG (reference sequence). V shed 5 bases and J shed 3 bases, with 23 bases lying between them. The CDR3 covers 17 residues. In DNA form, the CDR3 reads TGTGCCTGGGACTTCGTCGGTGGCCAGGGTATCTACAATGAGCAGTTCTTC. As protein: CAWDFVGGQGIYNEQFF.

Notes on this clone: Other DNA sequences from this sample encode an identical CDR3 as well. The chain joins TRBV19 to TRBJ2-7, with 10 bases identical to TRBD1. The CDR3 is 14 amino acids. V lost 3 bases, J lost 3 bases, and 2 bases stayed unmatched. Germline V gene sequence: CDR1 LNHDA, CDR2 SQIVND (reference sequence). CDR3 region: CASSIGQGVYEQYF. The CDR3 coding sequence is TGTGCCAGTAGTATCGGACAGGGGGTCTACGAGCAGTACTTC.

The genes are TRBV28 and TRBJ2-3; 9 nucleotides align to TRBD2. Germline trimming cut 6 bases from V and 1 base from J; bases unmatched to any gene: 8. Germline loops: CDR1 MDHEN, CDR2 SYDVKM. The CDR3 is 16 residues long. The CDR3 DNA reads TGTGCCAGCAGGCCGTATTCTAGCGGGGGCACAGATACGCAGTATTTT. It specifies CASRPYSSGGTDTQYF.

This chain connects TRBV4-2 to TRBJ2-3; 9 positions agree with TRBD2. The CDR3 is made up of 18 amino acids. Germline lookup yields CDR1 LGHNA and CDR2 YNFKEQ. Unmatched junction bases numbered 11, after V lost 2 bases and J lost 2 bases. The CDR3: CASSQSLGLAGITDTQYF. CDR3 nucleotide sequence: TGTGCCAGCAGCCAATCCCTCGGGCTAGCGGGAATCACAGATACGCAGTATTTT.

The chain links TRBV4-3 to TRBJ1-2, with TRBD1 identical over 7 bases. Germline CDR1 reads LGHNA; CDR2 reads YSLEER. Trimming cost V 4 bases and J 0 bases; bases outside gene matches: 8. CDR3 length: 16 amino acids. The CDR3 here is CASSRIWDSANYGYTF. The DNA of the CDR3 is TGCGCCAGCAGCCGAATCTGGGACAGCGCTAACTATGGCTACACCTTC.

V usage is TRBV6-1 and J usage is TRBJ1-1; perhaps TRBD1 as D (6 bases). Germline V gives CDR1 MNHNS, CDR2 SASEGT. This CDR3 spans 14 amino acids. Trimming cost V 6 bases and J 5 bases, with 16 bases left between them. This CDR3 is CASSQSRGSTEAFF. CDR3 DNA: TGTGCCAGCAGCCAAAGCAGGGGCAGTACTGAAGCTTTCTTT.

This clone has a single count. The chain recombines TRBV7-9 with TRBJ2-7; possibly TRBD2 for D (6 bases). Germline CDR1 SEHNR, CDR2 FQNEAQ (reference sequence). This CDR3 comprises 16 residues. Trimming left V 6 bases short and J 2 bases short, with 20 bases between. The CDR3 DNA reads as TGTGCCAGCAGTTCCTCAAGCGGGTCGCAGGCCTACGAGCAGTACTTC. Translating gives CASSSSSGSQAYEQYF.

The chain couples TRBV9 to TRBJ2-2; TRBD1 aligns across 8 bases. J gave up 1 base and V 4 bases, and 9 bases lay outside the gene matches. This CDR3 contains 17 residues. CDR1 and CDR2 from the germline V gene are SGDLS and YYNGEE. This chain's CDR3 is CASSSPHRGKNTGELFF. CDR3 DNA: TGTGCCAGCAGCAGCCCCCACAGGGGGAAGAACACCGGGGAGCTGTTTTTT.

V is TRBV30 and J is TRBJ2-1; D may be TRBD2 (5 bases). CDR1 is GTSNPN, CDR2 SVGIG, per germline (reference sequence). V shed 4 bases and J shed 6 bases, with 13 bases lying between them. This CDR3 has 13 amino acids. The CDR3 nucleotides read TGTGCCTGGAATCGAGGGAGCGGCAATGAGCAGTTCTTC. Amino acid sequence: CAWNRGSGNEQFF.

Here the CDR3 reads CASSQVGTGGRNEQFF. CDR3 sequence (DNA): TGCGCCAGCAGCCAAGTGGGGACAGGGGGTAGGAATGAGCAGTTCTTC. The chain links TRBV4-1 to TRBJ2-1; TRBD1 agrees at 11 bases. The CDR3 spans 16 residues. Germline V lookup: CDR1 MGHRA, CDR2 YSYEKL. V dropped 1 base and J dropped 7; count of bases not matched to a gene: 6.

J is TRBJ2-2 and V is TRBV13; D is uncertain. Germline V gives CDR1 PRHDT, CDR2 FYEKMQ (reference sequence). The CDR3 spans 14 residues. Trimming removed 2 bases from V and 8 bases from J, with 12 bases in between. The CDR3 DNA reads TGTGCCAGCAGCTTACAGGCAGCCAAGGGGGAGCTGTTTTTT. This encodes CASSLQAAKGELFF.

The chain couples TRBV7-9 to TRBJ1-1; no firm D call. V lost 2 bases, J lost 1 base, and 8 bases lay in between. Germline CDR1 and CDR2: SEHNR and FQNEAQ (reference sequence). The CDR3 sequence is 14 residues long. CDR3 sequence: CASSLQDSNTEAFF. CDR3 in DNA: TGTGCCAGCAGCTTACAAGATTCGAACACTGAAGCTTTCTTT.

The rearrangement uses TRBV27 and TRBJ2-3; 10 bases fit TRBD2. The CDR3 is 17 residues long. Germline trimming cut 2 bases from V and 3 bases from J; bases unmatched to any gene: 8. Germline values: CDR1 MNHEY, CDR2 SMNVEV (reference sequence). Here the CDR3 DNA reads TGTGCCAGCAGTTTAGTAATAGCGGGAGGATCGACAGATACGCAGTATTTT. Amino acids: CASSLVIAGGSTDTQYF.

The chain has TRBV7-8 and TRBJ1-3; 7 nucleotides agree with TRBD1. The CDR3 loop spans 15 amino acids. The junction had 4 bases not matched to a gene; V was cut back by 4 bases and J by 1 base. CDR1 is SGHVS, CDR2 FQNEAQ, per germline. The CDR3 sequence is CASSSTGVSGNTIYF. In DNA form, the CDR3 reads TGTGCCAGCAGCTCTACAGGGGTGTCTGGAAACACCATATATTTT.

This clone turned up a few times. The V call is TRBV7-9, the J call TRBJ1-6; 9 nucleotides agree with TRBD1. Germline V CDR1 and CDR2: SEHNR, FQNEAQ (reference sequence). V dropped 5 bases and J dropped 6; count of bases not matched to a gene: 8. This CDR3 spans 16 amino acids. Here the CDR3 DNA reads TGTGCCAGCAGCCCCCCAGGACAGGGGTTTAATTCACCCCTCCACTTT. It translates to CASSPPGQGFNSPLHF.

This clone was seen only once. The chain links TRBV2 to TRBJ2-7; 12 bases are shared with TRBD2. V shed 4 bases, J shed 5 bases, and the junction held 12 bases outside the gene matches. This CDR3 spans 17 amino acids. CDR1 is SNHLY and CDR2 is FYNNEI in the germline V gene. The CDR3 reads CASSGPSGRADVNEQYF. For the CDR3, the DNA is TGTGCCAGCAGTGGTCCTAGCGGGAGGGCCGACGTCAACGAGCAGTACTTC.

The chain is built from TRBV5-1 and TRBJ1-1; D uncertain. Trimming took off 2 bases at V and 5 bases at J, with 13 bases between the two ends. The CDR3 totals 14 residues. Germline V gene lookup returns CDR1 SGHRS and CDR2 YFSETQ. The CDR3 nucleotides are TGCGCCAGCAGCTTAGGCGGGGTCTGGACTGAAGCTTTCTTT. Protein product: CASSLGGVWTEAFF.